Ten or more counts support the clone carrying this T cell receptor (beta chain). As yet, its antigen is unknown. This record belongs to a study of T cells in Graves' hyperthyroidism and ophthalmopathy. About the research overall: Peripheral blood was collected at initial diagnosis, before any treatment. Study observations and caveats: Through a model of 13 V-J features, ophthalmopathy was separated from stable hyperthyroidism. Median prediction lead before ophthalmopathy onset was six to eight months with the model.

What was amplified from RNA transcripts were TCR beta CDR3 regions. In the first-round RT-PCR of the TCR CDR3, the HTBI primer set was used. TCRdb processed the multiplex PCR reads anew with MiXCR; each CDR3 protein has one entry. The profile shows fewer than 850,000 distinct CDR3 sequences, 15% to 20% of them singletons. Over 18 months, lack of ophthalmopathy progression marked Graves' hyperthyroidism as stable. The sample was blood. This TCR was recovered from a man in his fifties with Graves' hyperthyroidism.

DNA of the CDR3: TGCAGCGTTGGCCTGCGACTGTTAACTAGCACAGATACGCAGTATTTT. As protein: CSVGLRLLTSTDTQYF. This chain connects TRBV29-1 to TRBJ2-3; no clear D. The germline gives CDR1 SQVTM, CDR2 ANQGSEA. V shed 4 bases and J shed 0 bases, with 17 bases lying between them. The CDR3 length is 16 residues.